These 17 T cell receptor beta chains came from one sample sequenced in a study of OX40 agonist ivuxolimab in advanced cancers. Some clones are missing from TCRdb's copy, which holds only in-frame ones; the method was immunoSEQ multiplex PCR. In the table there are about 60,000 clones, around 81% of which are singletons. The sample was CD4+ or CD8+ T cells sorted from blood, taken in a trial of the OX40 agonist ivuxolimab. The receptors come from an adult with an advanced solid tumor such as melanoma, head and neck, liver or kidney cancer.

The chain employs TRBV2 and TRBJ2-3; D is possibly TRBD2 (6 bases). In germline, CDR1 is SNHLY, CDR2 FYNNEI. The ends were cut back, 3 bases at V and 5 bases at J, with 21 bases in the middle. This CDR3 has 17 residues. The CDR3 reads CASSDTLAGPTKDTQYF. The CDR3 nucleotides read TGTGCCAGCAGTGACACCCTCGCGGGGCCGACAAAAGATACGCAGTATTTT.

The J gene is TRBJ1-2, the V gene TRBV18; D is unresolved. CDR3 length: 16 amino acids. The V gene's germline CDR1 is KGHSH and CDR2 LQKENI. V was clipped by 4 bases and J by 0 bases, with 15 bases between them. The CDR3 bases are TGTGCCAGCTCACACATTGAAGCAGCGACTAACTATGGCTACACCTTC. As protein: CASSHIEAATNYGYTF.

The V call is TRBV19, the J call TRBJ1-2; D possibly corresponds to TRBD1 (5 bases). CDR3 length equals 15 residues. Germline V gene data show CDR1 as LNHDA and CDR2 as SQIVND (reference sequence). V was clipped by 0 bases and J by 0 bases, with 8 bases between them. CDR3 coding DNA: TGTGCCAGTAGTATAGAGCGGGGGTCTAACTATGGCTACACCTTC. Its protein is CASSIERGSNYGYTF.

This clone has more than one count but fewer than ten. Within the sample, other DNA sequences also encode this same CDR3. The chain carries TRBV5-1 and TRBJ2-3, with TRBD2 matching over 9 bases. This CDR3 is 14 amino acids long. The V gene end was trimmed by 8 bases and the J gene end by 0 bases; junction bases not matched to a gene: 4. Germline V gene data show CDR1 as SGHRS and CDR2 as YFSETQ. The CDR3 spells CASSSGGSTDTQYF. The CDR3 DNA is TGCGCCAGTAGTAGCGGGGGTAGCACAGATACGCAGTATTTT. Full variable domain (remainder filled in from reference TRBV5-1 and TRBJ2-3): KAGVTQTPRYLIKTRGQQVTLSCSPISGHRSVSWYQQTPGQGLQFLFEYFSETQRNKGNFPGRFSGRQFSNSRSEMNVSTLELGDSALYLCASSSGGSTDTQYFGPGTRLTVL.

This chain joins TRBV18 and TRBJ1-1; the D gene is possibly TRBD1 (5 bases). Germline lookup yields CDR1 KGHSH and CDR2 LQKENI. The CDR3 length is 14 residues. V lost 3 bases to trimming and J lost 2 bases, with 10 bases between them. The CDR3 spells CASSPGAPNTEAFF. The CDR3 nucleotides are TGTGCCAGCTCACCCGGGGCACCAAACACTGAAGCTTTCTTT.

The CDR3 DNA reads TGTGCCAGTAGTGCCCACACTGAAGCTTTCTTT. The encoded protein is CASSAHTEAFF. The chain employs TRBV19 and TRBJ1-1, with no clear D. There are 11 residues in the CDR3. Germline V gives CDR1 LNHDA, CDR2 SQIVND (reference sequence). Between the trimmed V and J ends, which lost 5 bases and 3 bases, there was a span of 4 bases.

The chain combines TRBV7-9 with TRBJ2-7, with 9 bases that match TRBD2. CDR1 and CDR2 from the germline V gene are SEHNR and FQNEAQ (reference sequence). Trimming took 1 base from V and 2 from J; bases not matched to a gene: 3. This CDR3 is 15 amino acids long. The CDR3 protein is CASSLVASGAYEQYF. The CDR3 nucleotides are TGTGCCAGCAGCTTAGTTGCTAGCGGGGCCTACGAGCAGTACTTC.

CDR3 DNA sequence: TGTGCCAGCAGCTTGGTTTGGGAGCACTCTTATGGCTACACCTTC. This encodes CASSLVWEHSYGYTF. The rearrangement links TRBV5-5 to TRBJ1-2; D is undetermined. Trimming left V 0 bases short and J 5 bases short, with 14 bases between. The CDR3 is 15 residues long. The germline V gene has CDR1 SGHKS and CDR2 YYEKEE (reference sequence).

The genes are TRBV11-2 and TRBJ2-4; D may be TRBD2 (5 bases). The germline V gene has CDR1 SGHAT and CDR2 FQNNGV. Trimming cost V 3 bases and J 0 bases, with 15 bases left between them. The CDR3 extends over 17 amino acids. DNA of the CDR3: TGTGCCAGCAGCTTTTCCTCCGGACGGGGAGCCAAAAACATTCAGTACTTC. Translating it yields CASSFSSGRGAKNIQYF. Full variable domain (rest looked up from reference TRBV11-2 and TRBJ2-4): EAGVAQSPRYKIIEKRQSVAFWCNPISGHATLYWYQQILGQGPKLLIQFQNNGVVDDSQLPKDRFSAERLKGVDSTLKIQPAKLEDSAVYLCASSFSSGRGAKNIQYFGAGTRLSVL.

This chain links TRBV29-1 with TRBJ1-1, with TRBD1 matching 9 bases. Germline CDR1 reads SQVTM; CDR2 reads ANQGSEA. V trimming: 7 bases; J trimming: 5 bases; junction bases outside the gene matches: 5. This CDR3 is built from 12 residues. This chain's CDR3 is CSAQTGGTEAFF. The CDR3, as DNA: TGCAGCGCTCAGACAGGGGGGACTGAAGCTTTCTTT. Looking up the rest from reference TRBV29-1 and TRBJ1-1 gives the full variable domain: SAVISQKPSRDICQRGTSLTIQCQVDSQVTMMFWYRQQPGQSLTLIATANQGSEATYESGFVIDKFPISRPNLTFSTLTVSNMSPEDSSIYLCSAQTGGTEAFFGQGTRLTVV.

The chain uses TRBV18 and TRBJ1-6; no clear D gene. In germline, CDR1 is KGHSH, CDR2 LQKENI. The V end was cut by 3 bases, the J end by 4 bases, with 10 bases between. The CDR3 runs to 15 residues. The CDR3 DNA is TGTGCCAGCTCACCGGCCAGGTCTTATAATTCACCCCTCCACTTT. Residues: CASSPARSYNSPLHF.

This chain connects TRBV7-9 to TRBJ1-3; the D gene is possibly TRBD1 (5 bases). The ends were cut back, 3 bases at V and 0 bases at J, with 9 bases in the middle. Looked up from germline, CDR1 is SEHNR and CDR2 is FQNEAQ (reference sequence). This CDR3 has 15 residues. CDR3 protein: CASSFGTNSGNTIYF. CDR3 in DNA: TGTGCCAGCAGCTTCGGGACCAACTCTGGAAACACCATATATTTT.

The V gene is TRBV19, the J gene TRBJ1-1; D is possibly TRBD1 (6 bases). V lost 2 bases, J lost 5 bases, and 9 bases lay in between. Germline V gene lookup returns CDR1 LNHDA and CDR2 SQIVND (reference sequence). The CDR3 contains 13 residues. Written as DNA, the CDR3 is TGTGCCAGTAGTATACAGGGGCGGACTGAAGCTTTCTTT. Translated, it gives CASSIQGRTEAFF.

The chain carries TRBV30 and TRBJ1-4; the match to TRBD1 covers 8 bases. The ends lost 2 bases at V and 7 bases at J; junction bases unmatched: 9. This CDR3 has 15 residues. Germline V gene lookup returns CDR1 GTSNPN and CDR2 SVGIG (reference sequence). The CDR3 nucleotides read TGTGCCTGGAGTACCGGACAGGGAAGAGGTGAAAAACTGTTTTTT. Translated, it gives CAWSTGQGRGEKLFF.

The rearrangement links TRBV18 to TRBJ1-1; the D gene is possibly TRBD1 (5 bases). Trimming stripped 2 bases from V and 2 bases from J, with 12 bases between. This CDR3 comprises 15 residues. CDR1 and CDR2 (germline): KGHSH, LQKENI. This CDR3 reads CASSPSTQVNTEAFF. The CDR3 DNA reads TGTGCCAGCTCACCATCGACACAGGTTAACACTGAAGCTTTCTTT.

CDR3 DNA: TGTGCCAGCAGTATTAGGGTAGATACGCAGTATTTT. Its translation is CASSIRVDTQYF. V gene TRBV7-2 combines with J gene TRBJ2-3; D is unresolved. V gave up 6 bases and J gave up 5 bases, with 9 bases separating them. The CDR3 is 12 residues long. CDR1 and CDR2 from the germline V gene are SGHTA and FQGNSA.

The chain is built from TRBV11-2 and TRBJ1-1, with D unclear. The CDR3 contains 14 residues. Trimming stripped 5 bases from V and 1 base from J, with 11 bases between. Germline V gene lookup returns CDR1 SGHAT and CDR2 FQNNGV. CDR3 region: CASSVGPKNTEAFF. DNA of the CDR3: TGTGCCAGCAGCGTAGGACCGAAGAACACTGAAGCTTTCTTT.